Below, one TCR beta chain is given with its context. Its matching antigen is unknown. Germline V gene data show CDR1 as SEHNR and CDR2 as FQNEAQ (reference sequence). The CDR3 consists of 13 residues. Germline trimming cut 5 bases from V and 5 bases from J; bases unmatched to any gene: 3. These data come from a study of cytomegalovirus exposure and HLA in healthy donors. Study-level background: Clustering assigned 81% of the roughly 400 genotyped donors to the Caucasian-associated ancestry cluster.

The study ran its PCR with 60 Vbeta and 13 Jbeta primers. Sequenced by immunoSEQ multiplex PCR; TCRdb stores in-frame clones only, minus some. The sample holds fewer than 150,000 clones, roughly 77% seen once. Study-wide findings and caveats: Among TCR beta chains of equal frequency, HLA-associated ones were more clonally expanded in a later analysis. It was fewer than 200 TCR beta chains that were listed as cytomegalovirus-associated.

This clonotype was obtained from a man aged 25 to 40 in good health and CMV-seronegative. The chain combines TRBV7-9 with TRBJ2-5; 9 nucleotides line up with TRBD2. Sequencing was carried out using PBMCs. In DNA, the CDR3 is TGTGCCAGCAGCCTCGGACTAGCGGAGACCCAGTACTTC. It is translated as CASSLGLAETQYF.